The text below deals with one TCR beta chain. Its antigen is unknown. Base qualities are not recorded, but no much larger clone differs from it by a single base. The library was prepared using the immunoSEQ multiplex PCR assay. Rearranged TCR beta chain sequences were amplified using the hsTCRB Kit according to the manufacturer's protocol. An Illumina MiSeq was used to sequence the TCRB libraries. As for how the authors treated the data: The kit vendor's proprietary platform handled demultiplexing, trimming and gene mapping. TCRdb took this table from immuneACCESS and kept in-frame rearrangements with V and J called. Such tables lack part of the clones; where checked against another copy, unresolved V genes explain under half of the gap, and the rest is unexplained. D and trimming were read from the DNA, whereas the V and J calls and clone size are those reported in that table. This sample lists tens of thousands of clones; roughly four fifths were detected once. The ten largest clones capture under 25% of the sample.

The data are from a study of a mutant IDH1 vaccine in newly diagnosed glioma (dated by TCRdb to about 2021). General notes on the study: Of the approximately 35 treated patients, roughly 62% were male and 37.5% were female, and the mean age was approximately 41 years. Peripheral blood samples were drawn at six visits, namely V03 (baseline), V05, V07, V10, V12 and V13. For exploratory analyses, 25 to 30 treated patients had longitudinal TCRB deep sequencing done wherever samples were available. Before enrollment, most patients had been given radiochemotherapy with temozolomide as standard therapy, while the rest had received either radiotherapy alone or temozolomide alone. Findings and caveats that apply to the study as a whole: Across multiple MHC alleles, vaccine-induced immune responses were seen in around 94% of patients. According to the authors, sample limitations meant that analyses of patient blood samples could not be reproduced. Pseudoprogression seemed to be unrelated to changes in the top peripheral T cell clonotypes found by TCRB sequencing. Availability determined which PBMC samples were chosen for TCRB deep sequencing.

V was cut back by 0 bases and J by 10 bases, leaving a gap of 10 bases between them. CDR1 SGHNT and CDR2 YYREEE were looked up in the germline V gene (reference sequence). Inclusive of the bounding cysteine and phenylalanine, the CDR3 is 13 residues long. Of all the DNA, just the CDR3 is kept, 39 bases in frame from base 1. This sample's time point label indicates: baseline, week 1 (first vaccination visit). The label giving this sample's treatment or condition can be read as: pre-vaccination baseline after standard-of-care therapy. All donors had newly diagnosed IDH1-mutant astrocytomas of WHO grade 3 or 4 that showed loss of nuclear ATRX. The samples were drawn from NOA16, a multicentre, single-arm, open-label phase I trial in Germany that tested a mutant IDH1 peptide vaccine in humans for the first time. For immunogenicity testing, the blood drawn at visit V03 was used as the baseline sample. Genomic DNA for TCRB sequencing was extracted from EDTA blood using the DNeasy Blood and Tissue Kit.

Sample: PBMCs, taken from a glioma patient treated with radiotherapy, temozolomide or both. The rearrangement joined TRBV5-4 to TRBJ1-4, and possibly TRBD1, on 6 matching bases. This sequence originates from a man aged 30 to 45 with glioma. The CDR3 region has the sequence CASSLGTGRKLFF. Read as DNA, the sequence is TGTGCCAGCAGCTTGGGCACAGGGCGAAAACTGTTTTTT. With the portions outside the CDR3 filled from the reference TRBV5-4 and TRBJ1-4 genes, the complete variable region becomes ETGVTQSPTHLIKTRGQQVTLRCSSQSGHNTVSWYQQALGQGPQFIFQYYREEENGRGNFPPRFSGLQFPNYSSELNVNALELDDSALYLCASSLGTGRKLFFGSGTQLSVL.